The clone carrying this TCR beta chain has a count of ten or more. The antigen remains unidentified. Time point here: newly diagnosed GD, antithyroid drugs for less than 3 months. Researchers made the TCR library from RNA that was extracted from PBMCs. Building of the TCR beta libraries involved iRepertoire HTBI primers and Arm-PCR of CDR3 regions. TCRdb ran MiXCR on the multiplex PCR reads and lists one entry per CDR3 protein. The sample has hundreds of thousands of distinct CDR3 sequences, 15% to 17% seen once; the top ten hold 22%. The data belong to a study of regulatory T cells in long-lasting Graves disease. Study-level points and caveats: Relative to new patients (around 1,000), persistent patients exhibited greater sharing of public clonotypes (approximately 2,500).

This CDR3 comprises 11 residues. V lost 3 bases, J lost 2 bases, and 2 bases lay in between. Germline V gene data show CDR1 as ENHRY and CDR2 as SYGVKD. The sample was peripheral blood mononuclear cells (PBMCs), taken at new diagnosis, from a patient treated with antithyroid drugs. The origin of this receptor is a female donor with Graves disease. The genes are TRBV10-3 and TRBJ2-7; unclear D gene. The CDR3 reads CAISDPYEQYF. Written as DNA, the CDR3 is TGTGCCATCAGTGACCCCTACGAGCAGTACTTC.